Listed below are T cell receptor beta chains from one sample, sequenced in a study of blood T cells in healthy people across ages. In TCRdb, the 5' RACE reads were re-called with MiXCR into one record per CDR3 protein. The sample has approximately 800,000 distinct CDR3 sequences, around 62% seen once. Sequencing was carried out using blood. The receptor source for this set is a man aged 25-45 years in good health. The CDR3 runs from the conserved cysteine through the conserved F or W. Each record gives: clone size, D gene, J gene, V gene, CDR3 DNA, CDR3 protein. The D gene is left open where the match is weak. The size field is filled for only some rows; it gives once, few, many or a size class.

clone_size: -; d_call: TRBD2; j_call: TRBJ2-1; v_call: TRBV20-1; cdr3_nt: TGCAGTGCTTCTACTAGCGGGGCTCGCAATGAGCAGTTCTTC; cdr3_aa: CSASTSGARNEQFF
clone_size: -; d_call: TRBD2; j_call: TRBJ2-5; v_call: TRBV28; cdr3_nt: TGTGCCAGCAGTTCCCCTTCCCGAGCGGGGCCACAAGAGACCCAGTACTTC; cdr3_aa: CASSSPSRAGPQETQYF
clone_size: -; d_call: TRBD2; j_call: TRBJ2-1; v_call: TRBV9; cdr3_nt: TGTGCCAGCAGCAGAGCGGGGGAGTCCTACAATGAGCAGTTCTTC; cdr3_aa: CASSRAGESYNEQFF
clone_size: -; d_call: -; j_call: TRBJ2-7; v_call: TRBV12-3/TRBV12-4; cdr3_nt: TGTGCCAGCAGCCGACCCGGGGGTAAAAACGAGCAGTACTTC; cdr3_aa: CASSRPGGKNEQYF
clone_size: -; d_call: -; j_call: TRBJ2-1; v_call: TRBV15; cdr3_nt: TGTGCCACCAGCAGAGATTCTTCATGGAATGAGCAGTTCTTC; cdr3_aa: CATSRDSSWNEQFF
clone_size: -; d_call: -; j_call: TRBJ1-6; v_call: TRBV9; cdr3_nt: TGTGCCAGCACCCCCGAAGGCCTGAGCTCCTATAATTCACCCCTCCACTTT; cdr3_aa: CASTPEGLSSYNSPLHF
clone_size: -; d_call: TRBD2; j_call: TRBJ2-7; v_call: TRBV6-8; cdr3_nt: TGTGTCAGCAGCCAGAGCTCCGGGGGGTCCTACGAGCAGTACTTC; cdr3_aa: CVSSQSSGGSYEQYF
clone_size: few; d_call: -; j_call: TRBJ2-4; v_call: TRBV7-2; cdr3_nt: TGTGCCAGCAGCTTAGTTAGTCACTCCTTTCCCCCTCAGCAGTACTTC; cdr3_aa: CASSLVSHSFPPQQYF
clone_size: few; d_call: -; j_call: TRBJ2-7; v_call: TRBV6-1; cdr3_nt: TGTGCCAGCAGTGAAGAAGGGACCTACTCCTACGAGCAGTACTTC; cdr3_aa: CASSEEGTYSYEQYF
clone_size: -; d_call: -; j_call: TRBJ2-1; v_call: TRBV5-1; cdr3_nt: TGCGCCAGCAGCTTGCAACTGGCCGGTCGAAGCTCCTACAATGAGCAGTTCTTC; cdr3_aa: CASSLQLAGRSSYNEQFF
clone_size: -; d_call: TRBD1; j_call: TRBJ2-7; v_call: TRBV5-1; cdr3_nt: TGCGCCAGCAGCTTGGCAGGACAGGCTAGCTCCTACGAGCAGTACTTC; cdr3_aa: CASSLAGQASSYEQYF
clone_size: -; d_call: -; j_call: TRBJ2-7; v_call: TRBV30; cdr3_nt: TGTGCCTGGAGTGTTCGACAGCCCTACGAGCAGTACTTC; cdr3_aa: CAWSVRQPYEQYF
clone_size: -; d_call: -; j_call: TRBJ1-5; v_call: TRBV2; cdr3_nt: TGTGCCAGCAGTGAGTCGGCTCGTTATAGCAATCAGCCCCAGCATTTT; cdr3_aa: CASSESARYSNQPQHF
clone_size: once; d_call: -; j_call: TRBJ2-1; v_call: TRBV14; cdr3_nt: TGTGCCAGCAGCCAAGCTAATGAGCAGTTCTTC; cdr3_aa: CASSQANEQFF
clone_size: -; d_call: TRBD1; j_call: TRBJ1-5; v_call: TRBV4-2; cdr3_nt: TGTGCCAGCAGCCGCTCGACGGACAGGGACAATCAGCCCCAGCATTTT; cdr3_aa: CASSRSTDRDNQPQHF
clone_size: -; d_call: -; j_call: TRBJ1-4; v_call: TRBV5-1; cdr3_nt: TGCGCCAGCAGCCAGGCAGTGGCTGCAACTAATGAAAAACTGTTTTTT; cdr3_aa: CASSQAVAATNEKLFF
clone_size: few; d_call: -; j_call: TRBJ1-2; v_call: TRBV12-3/TRBV12-4; cdr3_nt: TGTGCCAGCAGTTCTCCCGGGCAGTACTATGGCTACACCTTC; cdr3_aa: CASSSPGQYYGYTF
clone_size: -; d_call: -; j_call: TRBJ2-7; v_call: TRBV28; cdr3_nt: TGTGCCAGCACTTCTAGCTGCGGGCAGTACTTC; cdr3_aa: CASTSSCGQYF
clone_size: few; d_call: TRBD1; j_call: TRBJ1-1; v_call: TRBV5-1; cdr3_nt: TGCGCCAGCAGCTCATCAACAGGGGGTCGCACTGAAGCTTTCTTT; cdr3_aa: CASSSSTGGRTEAFF
clone_size: -; d_call: TRBD1; j_call: TRBJ2-5; v_call: TRBV29-1; cdr3_nt: TGCAGCGTTGGGGACAGCGACCAAGAGACCCAGTACTTC; cdr3_aa: CSVGDSDQETQYF
clone_size: -; d_call: -; j_call: TRBJ2-1; v_call: TRBV29-1; cdr3_nt: TGCAGCGTTAGTTCCGACAGGGAGTCGGGGGGGAGCTCCTACAATGAGCAGTTCTTC; cdr3_aa: CSVSSDRESGGSSYNEQFF
clone_size: -; d_call: -; j_call: TRBJ2-3; v_call: TRBV5-1; cdr3_nt: TGCGCCAGCAGCTTGGCCAGAGACCTCAGGAGCACAGATACGCAGTATTTT; cdr3_aa: CASSLARDLRSTDTQYF
clone_size: -; d_call: -; j_call: TRBJ1-2; v_call: TRBV7-2; cdr3_nt: TGTGCCAGCAGCATAGAGCCACAGCCTAACTATGGCTACACCTTC; cdr3_aa: CASSIEPQPNYGYTF
clone_size: -; d_call: TRBD1; j_call: TRBJ2-1; v_call: TRBV9; cdr3_nt: TGTGCCAGCAGCGCCCACAGGGGGGACTACAATGAGCAGTTCTTC; cdr3_aa: CASSAHRGDYNEQFF
clone_size: -; d_call: TRBD1; j_call: TRBJ1-5; v_call: TRBV12-3/TRBV12-4; cdr3_nt: TGTGCCAGCAGCCCAGGGGGTCAAGGCAATCAGCCCCAGCATTTT; cdr3_aa: CASSPGGQGNQPQHF
clone_size: -; d_call: TRBD1; j_call: TRBJ2-7; v_call: TRBV12-3/TRBV12-4; cdr3_nt: TGTGCCAGCAGTCCCCGCGGACAGGGCTCAGACGAGCAGTACTTC; cdr3_aa: CASSPRGQGSDEQYF
clone_size: -; d_call: -; j_call: TRBJ1-2; v_call: TRBV14; cdr3_nt: TGTGCCAGCAGCCAAGCTCTTACTGGCGGCTACACCTTC; cdr3_aa: CASSQALTGGYTF
clone_size: few; d_call: -; j_call: TRBJ2-6; v_call: TRBV9; cdr3_nt: TGTGCCAGCAGCGAATGGAACTCTGGGGCCAACGTCCTGACTTTC; cdr3_aa: CASSEWNSGANVLTF
clone_size: -; d_call: -; j_call: TRBJ2-7; v_call: TRBV28; cdr3_nt: TGTGCCAGCAGTGCCGGGACCAGGGTCTACGAGCAGTACTTC; cdr3_aa: CASSAGTRVYEQYF
clone_size: -; d_call: -; j_call: TRBJ1-2; v_call: TRBV7-2; cdr3_nt: TGTGCCAGCAGCTTAAAGCGGGGGGGTGGCTACACCTTC; cdr3_aa: CASSLKRGGGYTF
clone_size: -; d_call: -; j_call: TRBJ2-7; v_call: TRBV29-1; cdr3_nt: TGCAGCGTTAACAGGGTCGGATATGACGAGCAGTACTTC; cdr3_aa: CSVNRVGYDEQYF
clone_size: -; d_call: -; j_call: TRBJ1-2; v_call: TRBV7-8; cdr3_nt: TGTGCCAGCAGCGGCGACGGGAACAGCTATGGCTACACATTC; cdr3_aa: CASSGDGNSYGYTF
clone_size: few; d_call: -; j_call: TRBJ2-3; v_call: TRBV6-2/TRBV6-3; cdr3_nt: TGTGCCAGCAGTTACCGTTTACTAGCATCAGATACGCAGTATTTT; cdr3_aa: CASSYRLLASDTQYF
clone_size: once; d_call: -; j_call: TRBJ2-7; v_call: TRBV28; cdr3_nt: TGTGCCAGCAGTCCGTCAGGACCTGACAATGAGCAGTACTTC; cdr3_aa: CASSPSGPDNEQYF
clone_size: -; d_call: TRBD1; j_call: TRBJ2-7; v_call: TRBV6-2/TRBV6-3; cdr3_nt: TGTGCCAGCAGTAGCGGACAGGGAGGCCCCTACAATGAGCAGTACTTC; cdr3_aa: CASSSGQGGPYNEQYF
clone_size: -; d_call: -; j_call: TRBJ2-1; v_call: TRBV4-1; cdr3_nt: TGCGCCAGCAGCCAAGTCCCCACCAGGGGCAATGAGCAGTTCTTC; cdr3_aa: CASSQVPTRGNEQFF
clone_size: few; d_call: -; j_call: TRBJ2-7; v_call: TRBV7-2; cdr3_nt: TGTGCCAGCAGTTTGATGGATTACGAGCAGTACTTC; cdr3_aa: CASSLMDYEQYF
clone_size: few; d_call: TRBD2; j_call: TRBJ2-3; v_call: TRBV9; cdr3_nt: TGTGCCAGCAGCCATTTCGGGAGGACTAGCACAGATACGCAGTATTTT; cdr3_aa: CASSHFGRTSTDTQYF
clone_size: once; d_call: TRBD1; j_call: TRBJ2-5; v_call: TRBV4-2; cdr3_nt: TGTGCCAGCAGCCAAGATGGCTCAGGGGGCGCAAGGCAAGAGACCCAGTACTTC; cdr3_aa: CASSQDGSGGARQETQYF
clone_size: -; d_call: -; j_call: TRBJ1-1; v_call: TRBV20-1; cdr3_nt: TGCAGTGCTAGAGATCCGGTGAACACTGAAGCTTTCTTT; cdr3_aa: CSARDPVNTEAFF
clone_size: few; d_call: -; j_call: TRBJ2-5; v_call: TRBV6-2/TRBV6-3; cdr3_nt: TGTGCCAGCAGCCGCCCCCCGTCAGAGACCCAGTACTTC; cdr3_aa: CASSRPPSETQYF
clone_size: -; d_call: TRBD2; j_call: TRBJ2-5; v_call: TRBV4-3; cdr3_nt: TGCGCCAGCAGCCAAGGGCGGGGGAGCCAAGAGACCCAGTACTTC; cdr3_aa: CASSQGRGSQETQYF
clone_size: -; d_call: -; j_call: TRBJ2-7; v_call: TRBV10-3; cdr3_nt: TGTGCCATCAGTGATAGTTTTGAGGGCCCGTACAATGAGCAGTACTTC; cdr3_aa: CAISDSFEGPYNEQYF
clone_size: -; d_call: -; j_call: TRBJ2-1; v_call: TRBV5-6; cdr3_nt: TGTGCCAGCAGCTTATGGGGGAAGGAGGAGCAGTTCTTC; cdr3_aa: CASSLWGKEEQFF
clone_size: -; d_call: -; j_call: TRBJ1-6; v_call: TRBV12-3/TRBV12-4; cdr3_nt: TGTGCCAGCATTACCACGGAGCGTCCCCCCTTAGCCCTCCACTTT; cdr3_aa: CASITTERPPLALHF
clone_size: -; d_call: -; j_call: TRBJ1-1; v_call: TRBV29-1; cdr3_nt: TGCAGCGTTGCGGCGGGAATGAACACTGAAGCTTTCTTT; cdr3_aa: CSVAAGMNTEAFF
clone_size: -; d_call: -; j_call: TRBJ1-2; v_call: TRBV10-3; cdr3_nt: TGTGCCATCAGCCAGGACAGACCTAACTATGGCTACACCTTC; cdr3_aa: CAISQDRPNYGYTF
clone_size: -; d_call: -; j_call: TRBJ2-7; v_call: TRBV5-1; cdr3_nt: TGCGCCAGCTTCCTTGGAGGGGACGGCGAGCAGTACTTC; cdr3_aa: CASFLGGDGEQYF
clone_size: -; d_call: -; j_call: TRBJ2-4; v_call: TRBV7-2; cdr3_nt: TGTGCCAGCAGCGCTATAATAGCCAAAAACATTCAGTACTTC; cdr3_aa: CASSAIIAKNIQYF
clone_size: once; d_call: -; j_call: TRBJ2-1; v_call: TRBV4-3; cdr3_nt: TGCGCCAGCAGCCAAGACAGGGATGGTGGCCTCCGGTTCTTC; cdr3_aa: CASSQDRDGGLRFF
clone_size: once; d_call: -; j_call: TRBJ1-2; v_call: TRBV3-1; cdr3_nt: TGTGCCAGCGGCTACAGGGCGGACTATGGCTACACCTTC; cdr3_aa: CASGYRADYGYTF
clone_size: -; d_call: -; j_call: TRBJ1-6; v_call: TRBV27; cdr3_nt: TGTGCCAGCAGTTTATTCGGGACCGGGAATTCACCCCTCCACTTT; cdr3_aa: CASSLFGTGNSPLHF
clone_size: -; d_call: -; j_call: TRBJ2-3; v_call: TRBV7-9; cdr3_nt: TGTGCCAGCAGCTCTGGGCGTGGACGAAAGTGGCAGTATTTT; cdr3_aa: CASSSGRGRKWQYF
clone_size: -; d_call: -; j_call: TRBJ1-5; v_call: TRBV7-2; cdr3_nt: TGTGCCAGCAGCCCAAGACAGACTAGCAATCAGCCCCAGCATTTT; cdr3_aa: CASSPRQTSNQPQHF
clone_size: few; d_call: -; j_call: TRBJ2-3; v_call: TRBV13; cdr3_nt: TGTGCCAGCAGCTCCACCGGGCCGAATCCCACAGATACGCAGTATTTT; cdr3_aa: CASSSTGPNPTDTQYF
clone_size: -; d_call: -; j_call: TRBJ2-4; v_call: TRBV9; cdr3_nt: TGTGCCAGCAGCGTAGGGGGGGAAAACATTCAGTACTTC; cdr3_aa: CASSVGGENIQYF
clone_size: few; d_call: -; j_call: TRBJ2-2; v_call: TRBV12-3/TRBV12-4; cdr3_nt: TGTGCCAGCAGCTTATACAGGAATTCGAACACCGGGGAGCTGTTTTTT; cdr3_aa: CASSLYRNSNTGELFF